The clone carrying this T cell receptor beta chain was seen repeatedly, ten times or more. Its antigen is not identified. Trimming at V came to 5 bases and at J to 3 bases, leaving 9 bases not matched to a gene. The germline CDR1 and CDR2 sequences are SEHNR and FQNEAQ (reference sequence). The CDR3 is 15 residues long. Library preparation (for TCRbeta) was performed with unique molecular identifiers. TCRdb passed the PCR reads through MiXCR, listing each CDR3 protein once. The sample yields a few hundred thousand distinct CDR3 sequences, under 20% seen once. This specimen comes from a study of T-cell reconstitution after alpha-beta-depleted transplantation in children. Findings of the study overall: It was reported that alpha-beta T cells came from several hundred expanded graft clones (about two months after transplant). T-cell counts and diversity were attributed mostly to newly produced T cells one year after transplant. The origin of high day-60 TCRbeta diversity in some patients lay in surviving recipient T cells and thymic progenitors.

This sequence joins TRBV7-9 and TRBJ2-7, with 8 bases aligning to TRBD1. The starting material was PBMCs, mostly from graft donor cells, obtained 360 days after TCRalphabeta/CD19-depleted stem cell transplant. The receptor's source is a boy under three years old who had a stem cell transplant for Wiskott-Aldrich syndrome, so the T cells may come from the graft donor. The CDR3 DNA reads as TGTGCCAGCAGCCCCAGGGGGCCGGTGGGCTACGAGCAGTACTTC. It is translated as CASSPRGPVGYEQYF.